This is a list of T cell receptor beta chains from one sample in a study of response to subunit inactivated influenza vaccine. TCRdb re-called the RT-PCR reads with MiXCR, one entry per CDR3 protein. The sample includes some 640,000 distinct CDR3 sequences, about 14% seen only once; the top ten take roughly 6.4%. Material: PBMCs from blood, obtained around 15 days before vaccination. The source is a man aged 45-65 years who received an inactivated influenza vaccine. The CDR3 runs from the conserved cysteine through the conserved F or W. Fields, in order: J gene, V gene, CDR3 protein.

J gene: TRBJ2-3
V gene: TRBV6-2/TRBV6-3
CDR3 protein: CASRRSGITTDTQYF

J gene: TRBJ2-7
V gene: TRBV20-1
CDR3 protein: CSASGGSFYEQYF

J gene: TRBJ2-3
V gene: TRBV6-5
CDR3 protein: CASSYTQGSYTQYF

J gene: TRBJ2-5
V gene: TRBV7-8
CDR3 protein: CASRKGVLETQYF

J gene: TRBJ1-6
V gene: TRBV4-3
CDR3 protein: CASSQVYDSPLHF

J gene: TRBJ2-7
V gene: TRBV20-1
CDR3 protein: CSALDRWNSYEQYF

J gene: TRBJ2-1
V gene: TRBV13
CDR3 protein: CASSSKTPSGSSYNEQFF

J gene: TRBJ2-1
V gene: TRBV29-1
CDR3 protein: CSVRLTIRYDNEQFF

J gene: TRBJ1-4
V gene: TRBV6-2/TRBV6-3
CDR3 protein: CASTSQGATNEKLFF

J gene: TRBJ1-1
V gene: TRBV19
CDR3 protein: CASRWGTEAFF

J gene: TRBJ2-3
V gene: TRBV4-3
CDR3 protein: CASSQAGTGGTDTQYF

J gene: TRBJ1-6
V gene: TRBV3-1
CDR3 protein: CASSLRDSYSPLHF

J gene: TRBJ2-4
V gene: TRBV9
CDR3 protein: CASSVLGGGSKDIQYF

J gene: TRBJ2-4
V gene: TRBV7-2
CDR3 protein: CASSLGGAGIAKNIQYF

J gene: TRBJ2-3
V gene: TRBV20-1
CDR3 protein: CSARSGGPNTQYF

J gene: TRBJ2-7
V gene: TRBV6-4
CDR3 protein: CASSDPNDRDSYEQYF

J gene: TRBJ2-7
V gene: TRBV9
CDR3 protein: CASSLTGLSYEQYF

J gene: TRBJ1-6
V gene: TRBV4-3
CDR3 protein: CASSQGGHYSPLHF

J gene: TRBJ2-3
V gene: TRBV20-1
CDR3 protein: CSAIVPGKSSTDTQYF

J gene: TRBJ2-2
V gene: TRBV4-3
CDR3 protein: CASSQSLYGELFF

J gene: TRBJ1-5
V gene: TRBV30
CDR3 protein: CAWGTGAKPQHF

J gene: TRBJ2-3
V gene: TRBV5-6
CDR3 protein: CASSRIEDAEITDTQYF

J gene: TRBJ1-2
V gene: TRBV5-1
CDR3 protein: CASSLATLSGGYTF

J gene: TRBJ1-2
V gene: TRBV3-1
CDR3 protein: CASRPSGNLGYGYTF

J gene: TRBJ2-7
V gene: TRBV20-1
CDR3 protein: CSVPSSTGEQYF

J gene: TRBJ2-2
V gene: TRBV15
CDR3 protein: CATSRVPGELFF

J gene: TRBJ1-1
V gene: TRBV2
CDR3 protein: CASSERENTEAFF

J gene: TRBJ2-2
V gene: TRBV20-1
CDR3 protein: CSARDSNTGELFF

J gene: TRBJ1-2
V gene: TRBV29-1
CDR3 protein: CSALPIRALEGYTF

J gene: TRBJ2-3
V gene: TRBV5-1
CDR3 protein: CASSAGLAGELDTQYF

J gene: TRBJ2-7
V gene: TRBV28
CDR3 protein: CASTGWGTGTYEQYF

J gene: TRBJ2-3
V gene: TRBV6-2/TRBV6-3
CDR3 protein: CASIPAHRRDTQYF

J gene: TRBJ2-2
V gene: TRBV10-3
CDR3 protein: CAISPGGTSNTGELFF

J gene: TRBJ1-6
V gene: TRBV14
CDR3 protein: CASSQDWGNSPLHF

J gene: TRBJ2-3
V gene: TRBV30
CDR3 protein: CAWTEETDNTQYF

J gene: TRBJ1-1
V gene: TRBV5-5
CDR3 protein: CASSLSGETEAFF

J gene: TRBJ2-1
V gene: TRBV7-9
CDR3 protein: CASSPRAVTYNEQFF

J gene: TRBJ1-1
V gene: TRBV7-2
CDR3 protein: CASSVRQGNTEAFF

J gene: TRBJ1-1
V gene: TRBV4-2
CDR3 protein: CASSQRQGRMRLTEAFF

J gene: TRBJ1-4
V gene: TRBV20-1
CDR3 protein: CSARDPGFNEKLFF

J gene: TRBJ1-6
V gene: TRBV12-3/TRBV12-4
CDR3 protein: CASSPRGGLMNSPLHF